This passage covers 14 T cell receptor beta chains from one sample sequenced in a study of blood T cell repertoires in COVID-19 (dated by TCRdb to between 2020 and 2021). Library preparation used the immunoSEQ multiplex PCR assay. TCRdb re-hosts the immuneACCESS table, in-frame sequences only. Its copies lack some clones; in the studies checked, an unresolved V gene accounts for under half of them, and the cause for the rest is not known. The sample table contains more than 85,000 clones; only one count was recorded for roughly 82% of them. Of the sample, just under 4.5% falls within the top ten clones. Sequences were obtained from peripheral blood. The receptor set was obtained from a human donor in a cohort sampled during active COVID-19.

This sequence joins TRBV6-1 and TRBJ2-3; 7 bases fit TRBD2. The CDR3 totals 16 residues. Germline V CDR1 and CDR2: MNHNS, SASEGT. Trimming at V came to 0 bases and at J to 4 bases, leaving 7 bases not matched to a gene. The CDR3 sequence: CASSEASGGWPDTQYF. The CDR3, as DNA: TGTGCCAGCAGTGAAGCGTCGGGGGGATGGCCAGATACGCAGTATTTT.

This sequence joins TRBV13 and TRBJ2-7, with D possibly being TRBD1 (5 bases). Germline CDR1 is PRHDT and CDR2 is FYEKMQ (reference sequence). V lost 0 bases, J lost 2 bases, and 8 bases lay in between. The CDR3 runs 14 residues. The CDR3 here is CASSLGYRTYEQYF. CDR3 in DNA: TGTGCCAGCAGCTTAGGGTACAGGACCTACGAGCAGTACTTC.

In its sample, this clone was seen a few times. CDR3 nucleotides: TGCGCCAGCAGCTGGGGGAGGGTCGGGAACACTGAAGCTTTCTTT. This codes for CASSWGRVGNTEAFF. The chain has TRBV5-1 and TRBJ1-1; possible D gene TRBD1, 5 bases. The CDR3 is 15 amino acids. Germline CDR1 SGHRS, CDR2 YFSETQ. V was shortened by 3 bases and J by 1 base, with 13 bases between the two germline ends.

The V gene is TRBV14, the J gene TRBJ1-6, with D hard to call. The CDR3 loop spans 17 amino acids. V was cut by 0 bases and J by 7 bases, with 16 bases left in between. CDR1 SGHDN and CDR2 FVKESK come from the germline V gene. CDR3 sequence reads: CASSQEGGRPGNSPLHF. For the CDR3, the DNA is TGTGCCAGCAGCCAAGAAGGCGGGCGTCCGGGCAATTCACCCCTCCACTTT.

This clone has more than one count but fewer than ten. This chain connects TRBV11-2 to TRBJ1-2; D unclear. The V gene's germline CDR1 is SGHAT and CDR2 FQNNGV. The CDR3 consists of 15 residues. The V end lost 3 bases, the J end lost 2 bases, and 13 bases lay between the germline ends. The chain's CDR3 is CASSFRPGWNYGYTF. For the CDR3, the DNA is TGTGCCAGCAGCTTTCGGCCGGGTTGGAACTATGGCTACACCTTC.

Details on this clone: At the DNA level, this CDR3 is encoded by other sequences in the same sample as well. The gene calls are TRBV18 and TRBJ1-1; 10 bases align to TRBD1. There are 13 residues in the CDR3. From germline, CDR1 is KGHSH and CDR2 LQKENI. V lost 6 bases to trimming and J lost 3 bases; unmatched junction nucleotides: 1. This chain's CDR3 is CASSGTGDTEAFF. CDR3 in DNA: TGTGCCAGCTCCGGGACAGGGGACACTGAAGCTTTCTTT.

The chain is built from TRBV9 and TRBJ2-3; 14 bases line up with TRBD2. The CDR3 is 16 amino acids. Trimming cost V 0 bases and J 7 bases; bases outside gene matches: 4. Germline lookup yields CDR1 SGDLS and CDR2 YYNGEE. CDR3 DNA: TGTGCCAGCAGCGTAGAGGGACTAGCGGGGGTACATACGCAGTATTTT. This gives the protein CASSVEGLAGVHTQYF.

The V gene is TRBV25-1, the J gene TRBJ2-3, with TRBD2 matching 7 bases. This CDR3 spans 13 amino acids. From germline, CDR1 is MGHDK and CDR2 SYGVNS. The V gene end was trimmed by 3 bases and the J gene end by 5 bases; junction bases not matched to a gene: 2. CDR3 sequence: CASSDGRGDTQYF. The CDR3 coding sequence is TGTGCCAGCAGTGATGGGAGGGGAGATACGCAGTATTTT.

This clone has a handful of counts. The V call is TRBV5-4, the J call TRBJ2-3; 9 bases fit TRBD1. The CDR3 consists of 15 residues. J was trimmed by 3 bases and V by 6 bases; bases with no gene match: 8. Germline lookup yields CDR1 SGHNT and CDR2 YYREEE (reference sequence). CDR3 amino acids: CASTKGGQGTDTQYF. The DNA of the CDR3 is TGTGCCAGCACCAAAGGGGGACAGGGAACAGATACGCAGTATTTT.

This chain uses TRBV6-1 with TRBJ2-5; tentatively, D is TRBD2 (5 bases). Germline values: CDR1 MNHNS, CDR2 SASEGT. The CDR3 is 17 amino acids. V shed 1 base and J shed 4 bases, with 19 bases lying between them. The CDR3 loop is CASSEGPPPGMRETQYF. CDR3 bases: TGTGCCAGCAGTGAAGGCCCCCCTCCGGGGATGAGAGAGACCCAGTACTTC.

The chain recombines TRBV28 with TRBJ1-2; D is unclear. Between the trimmed V and J ends, which lost 2 bases and 7 bases, there was a span of 5 bases. This CDR3 has 11 residues. Germline V gives CDR1 MDHEN, CDR2 SYDVKM. CDR3 in amino acids: CASSLISGYTF. The DNA of the CDR3 is TGTGCCAGCAGTTTAATCTCTGGCTACACCTTC.

The rearrangement links TRBV7-6 to TRBJ1-1, with D perhaps matching TRBD1 (6 bases). Germline-derived CDR1 and CDR2 are SGHVS and FNYEAQ. The CDR3 is made up of 13 amino acids. The V and J ends lost 5 bases and 1 base respectively, with 8 bases between them. In DNA, the CDR3 is TGTGCCAGCAGCGCGACAGGGAACACTGAAGCTTTCTTT. This codes for CASSATGNTEAFF. Complete variable domain (other parts from reference TRBV7-6 and TRBJ1-1): GAGVSQSPRYKVTKRGQDVALRCDPISGHVSLYWYRQALGQGPEFLTYFNYEAQQDKSGLPNDRFSAERPEGSISTLTIQRTEQRDSAMYRCASSATGNTEAFFGQGTRLTVV.

This clone was seen only a few times. This chain uses TRBV9 with TRBJ2-1, with TRBD1 as a possible D gene (5 bases). V lost 0 bases and J lost 7, with 17 bases in between. This CDR3 comprises 16 residues. In germline, CDR1 is SGDLS, CDR2 YYNGEE. CDR3 DNA: TGTGCCAGCAGCGTAGAGGGGAAGGAAGCCCCTAATGAGCAGTTCTTC. Its translation: CASSVEGKEAPNEQFF.

V usage is TRBV2 and J usage is TRBJ1-4, with TRBD1 matching 7 bases. After removal of 5 bases from V and 7 bases from J, the junction contained 10 bases not matched to a gene. CDR3 length: 15 amino acids. CDR1 and CDR2 (germline): SNHLY, FYNNEI. The CDR3 bases are TGTGCCAGCAGTAAACACAGGGGAGAAGGTGAAAAACTGTTTTTT. Its translation is CASSKHRGEGEKLFF.